Listed below are T cell receptor beta chains from one sample, sequenced in a study of blood T cell repertoires in COVID-19. Clones were sequenced by immunoSEQ multiplex PCR, and TCRdb holds only the in-frame ones, with some missing. Among hundreds of thousands of clones, 80% to 90% were seen once, and the ten largest hold around a sixth. Sequenced material: peripheral blood. These receptors were obtained from a woman of 80 years or more with active or convalescent COVID-19. Both conserved end residues are part of each CDR3. Each record gives: CDR3 length, J gene, V gene, clone size, CDR3 protein. Clone size is stated in some rows and not others, as once, few, many or a class when expanded.

CDR3 length: 14
J gene: TRBJ2-7
V gene: TRBV28
clone size: -
CDR3 protein: CATLASGPTYEQYF

CDR3 length: 16
J gene: TRBJ2-3
V gene: TRBV9
clone size: -
CDR3 protein: CASSAAGTGGVDTQYF

CDR3 length: 11
J gene: TRBJ1-2
V gene: TRBV12-3/TRBV12-4
clone size: few
CDR3 protein: CASSFRQGYTF

CDR3 length: 16
J gene: TRBJ1-5
V gene: TRBV28
clone size: -
CDR3 protein: CASSYLDRDSNQPQHF

CDR3 length: 13
J gene: TRBJ1-2
V gene: TRBV9
clone size: -
CDR3 protein: CASSVTGFGGYTF

CDR3 length: 15
J gene: TRBJ1-6
V gene: TRBV28
clone size: -
CDR3 protein: CASRTPDRDNSPLHF

CDR3 length: 11
J gene: TRBJ2-7
V gene: TRBV20-1
clone size: -
CDR3 protein: CSARQGYEQYF

CDR3 length: 15
J gene: TRBJ2-7
V gene: TRBV18
clone size: -
CDR3 protein: CASSPAGTATYEQYF

CDR3 length: 13
J gene: TRBJ1-1
V gene: TRBV3-1/TRBV3-2
clone size: -
CDR3 protein: CASSRNKNTEAFF

CDR3 length: 11
J gene: TRBJ2-7
V gene: TRBV18
clone size: -
CDR3 protein: CASATGPEQYF

CDR3 length: 12
J gene: TRBJ2-2
V gene: TRBV5-1
clone size: -
CDR3 protein: CASSGGGWELFF

CDR3 length: 13
J gene: TRBJ2-7
V gene: TRBV9
clone size: -
CDR3 protein: CASSPRLDYEQYF

CDR3 length: 14
J gene: TRBJ2-7
V gene: TRBV27
clone size: -
CDR3 protein: CASSPRGARYEQYF

CDR3 length: 12
J gene: TRBJ1-5
V gene: TRBV12-3/TRBV12-4
clone size: -
CDR3 protein: CASSPQGEVRHF

CDR3 length: 16
J gene: TRBJ1-5
V gene: TRBV7-2
clone size: few
CDR3 protein: CASSLAGQGTGQPQHF

CDR3 length: 15
J gene: TRBJ2-5
V gene: TRBV18
clone size: -
CDR3 protein: CASSPLLHSQETQYF

CDR3 length: 14
J gene: TRBJ2-5
V gene: TRBV5-1
clone size: -
CDR3 protein: CASSSLGIGETQYF

CDR3 length: 14
J gene: TRBJ1-4
V gene: TRBV7-9
clone size: -
CDR3 protein: CASSLEGNNEKLFF

CDR3 length: 15
J gene: TRBJ1-1
V gene: TRBV12-5
clone size: -
CDR3 protein: CASGSSNRGGTEAFF

CDR3 length: 13
J gene: TRBJ2-5
V gene: TRBV29-1
clone size: -
CDR3 protein: CSVEDPVVETQYF

CDR3 length: 12
J gene: TRBJ1-5
V gene: TRBV28
clone size: -
CDR3 protein: CASSLLNQPQHF

CDR3 length: 14
J gene: TRBJ2-7
V gene: TRBV5-4
clone size: -
CDR3 protein: CASSLRGRVREQYF

CDR3 length: 12
J gene: TRBJ2-7
V gene: TRBV6-1
clone size: -
CDR3 protein: CASSDEPYEQYF

CDR3 length: 18
J gene: TRBJ2-6
V gene: TRBV5-1
clone size: -
CDR3 protein: CASRNWLAGSSGANVLTF

CDR3 length: 17
J gene: TRBJ2-5
V gene: TRBV6-2/TRBV6-3
clone size: -
CDR3 protein: CASSYSRLAGSKETQYF

CDR3 length: 16
J gene: TRBJ2-1
V gene: TRBV6-5
clone size: -
CDR3 protein: CASSYSGTIPYNEQFF

CDR3 length: 15
J gene: TRBJ1-4
V gene: TRBV9
clone size: once
CDR3 protein: CASSVDPGPGEKLFF

CDR3 length: 17
J gene: TRBJ2-5
V gene: TRBV6-2/TRBV6-3
clone size: -
CDR3 protein: CASSYKIADRDQETQYF

CDR3 length: 15
J gene: TRBJ1-2
V gene: TRBV4-1
clone size: -
CDR3 protein: CASSQDPTGSYGYTF

CDR3 length: 15
J gene: TRBJ2-7
V gene: TRBV6-6
clone size: -
CDR3 protein: CASRISAGISYEQYF

CDR3 length: 13
J gene: TRBJ2-5
V gene: TRBV30
clone size: few
CDR3 protein: CAWSGADRVGQYF

CDR3 length: 18
J gene: TRBJ2-5
V gene: TRBV7-9
clone size: few
CDR3 protein: CASSFSLEWGRYQETQYF

CDR3 length: 14
J gene: TRBJ1-2
V gene: TRBV9
clone size: -
CDR3 protein: CASSAGQGSYGYTF

CDR3 length: 16
J gene: TRBJ2-1
V gene: TRBV7-8
clone size: -
CDR3 protein: CASSAPGRAGDNEQFF

CDR3 length: 14
J gene: TRBJ2-1
V gene: TRBV19
clone size: -
CDR3 protein: CASSVASGRSEQFF

CDR3 length: 17
J gene: TRBJ1-6
V gene: TRBV5-6
clone size: -
CDR3 protein: CASSLGGGRGYNSPLHF

CDR3 length: 11
J gene: TRBJ1-1
V gene: TRBV7-6
clone size: -
CDR3 protein: CASSQDREAFF

CDR3 length: 15
J gene: TRBJ2-6
V gene: TRBV6-5
clone size: -
CDR3 protein: CASNAGGPGANVLTF

CDR3 length: 14
J gene: TRBJ1-2
V gene: TRBV19
clone size: -
CDR3 protein: CASSASTGGGGYTF

CDR3 length: 15
J gene: TRBJ1-1
V gene: TRBV18
clone size: -
CDR3 protein: CASSFGQGMNTEAFF

CDR3 length: 15
J gene: -
V gene: TRBV5-5
clone size: -
CDR3 protein: CASTTAVGRRETQYF

CDR3 length: 18
J gene: TRBJ2-5
V gene: TRBV6-2/TRBV6-3
clone size: -
CDR3 protein: CASSYLFTSGWGQETQYF

CDR3 length: 15
J gene: TRBJ1-5
V gene: TRBV9
clone size: -
CDR3 protein: CASSVEPGVNQPQHF

CDR3 length: 13
J gene: TRBJ2-7
V gene: TRBV27
clone size: -
CDR3 protein: CASAKQGAYEQYF

CDR3 length: 16
J gene: TRBJ1-6
V gene: TRBV28
clone size: -
CDR3 protein: CASSSMGAPPDSPLHF

CDR3 length: 15
J gene: TRBJ1-6
V gene: TRBV6-2/TRBV6-3
clone size: -
CDR3 protein: CASSTGQINNSPLHF

CDR3 length: 15
J gene: TRBJ2-1
V gene: TRBV28
clone size: -
CDR3 protein: CASRRGQGTYNEQFF

CDR3 length: 15
J gene: TRBJ2-5
V gene: TRBV5-6
clone size: -
CDR3 protein: CASSIRQVGQETQYF

CDR3 length: 13
J gene: TRBJ2-7
V gene: TRBV30
clone size: once
CDR3 protein: CAWTHSTGFEQYF